Shown below are 5 T cell receptor beta chains from a single sample sequenced in a study of blood T cell repertoires in COVID-19. This table comes from immunoSEQ multiplex PCR, and its TCRdb copy is limited to in-frame clones, with some not included. The sample yields 250,000 to 300,000 clones, over 70% seen once. Specimen: peripheral blood. The receptor source for this set is a woman between 35 and 50 years old who had recovered from COVID-19.

This clone came up once. The chain employs TRBV7-7 and TRBJ2-5, with 8 bases lining up with TRBD1. V was clipped by 5 bases and J by 1 base; unmatched bases: 6. CDR1 is SSHAT, CDR2 FNYEAQ, per germline (reference sequence). There are 15 residues in the CDR3. CDR3 in amino acids: CASSLLGTGQETQYF. Written as DNA, the CDR3 is TGTGCCAGCAGCCTCCTAGGGACAGGCCAAGAGACCCAGTACTTC.

The chain uses TRBV14 and TRBJ2-4, with a possible D match to TRBD2 (5 bases). Per the germline V gene, CDR1 is SGHDN and CDR2 is FVKESK. V lost 4 bases, J lost 3 bases, and 19 bases lay in between. The CDR3 length is 17 residues. The CDR3 sequence: CASSLRGLRDDKNIQYF. DNA of the CDR3: TGTGCCAGCAGCCTCCGCGGACTTCGAGATGACAAAAACATTCAGTACTTC.

This rearrangement joins TRBV4-1 to TRBJ1-1, with 7 bases fitting TRBD1. V lost 3 bases to trimming and J lost 2 bases; unmatched junction nucleotides: 3. CDR1 MGHRA and CDR2 YSYEKL come from the germline V gene. This CDR3 spans 14 amino acids. The CDR3 DNA follows: TGCGCCAGCAGCCATCCAGGGGGAAACACTGAAGCTTTCTTT. Its translation: CASSHPGGNTEAFF.

The rearrangement links TRBV10-3 to TRBJ1-2, with a weak D call TRBD1 (5 bases). Germline V lookup: CDR1 ENHRY, CDR2 SYGVKD. V was shortened by 1 base and J by 6 bases, with 9 bases between the two germline ends. The CDR3 extends over 13 amino acids. The CDR3 region has the DNA TGTGCCATCAGTGAGTGGGTAGGGGATGGCTACACCTTC. Amino acid sequence: CAISEWVGDGYTF.

The chain combines TRBV3-1 (or the pseudogene TRBV3-2) with TRBJ2-5; 9 positions agree with TRBD2. J was trimmed by 3 bases and V by 4 bases; bases with no gene match: 3. The germline gives CDR1 LGHDT, CDR2 YNNKEL (reference sequence). CDR3 length equals 14 residues. The CDR3 reads CASSPLAGEETQYF. The CDR3 DNA reads as TGTGCCAGCAGCCCCTTAGCGGGGGAAGAGACCCAGTACTTC.